One sample yielded the 17 T cell receptor beta chains listed below, sequenced in a study of patients and donors after allogeneic stem cell transplantation. Each CDR3 protein gets one entry after TCRdb re-called the RT-PCR reads with MiXCR. This sample has about 960,000 distinct CDR3 sequences, with roughly 17% found just once. What was sequenced was blood, either unsorted or a sorted T cell fraction (not recorded which). The receptor source for this set is a human donor who was either an allogeneic HSCT recipient or a stem cell or donor lymphocyte infusion donor (not recorded which). It is not recorded whose cells these are; they may come from a transplant donor.

This clonotype was recorded a few times. V usage is TRBV7-2 and J usage is TRBJ2-2; D is undetermined. Germline V gives CDR1 SGHTA, CDR2 FQGNSA. This CDR3 has 16 amino acids. V lost 2 bases, J lost 1 base, and 11 bases lay in between. DNA of the CDR3: TGTGCCAGCAGCTTAAATCTTTTGTTGAACACCGGGGAGCTGTTTTTT. Amino acids: CASSLNLLLNTGELFF.

This clonotype was observed many times. The genes are TRBV29-1 and TRBJ1-1; D is ambiguous. V shed 2 bases and J shed 4 bases, with 11 bases lying between them. The CDR3 loop spans 13 amino acids. Germline assignment: CDR1 SQVTM and CDR2 ANQGSEA. This CDR3 reads CSVEQVVGTEAFF. CDR3 bases: TGCAGCGTTGAACAGGTAGTGGGCACTGAAGCTTTCTTT.

This chain joins TRBV5-1 and TRBJ2-1; the D gene could be TRBD1 or TRBD2 (7 bases each). CDR1 and CDR2 from the germline V gene are SGHRS and YFSETQ. V lost 2 bases and J 5 bases, leaving 14 bases between the germline ends. CDR3 size: 15 residues. The CDR3 sequence is CASSFPRGTNNEQFF. The CDR3 bases are TGCGCCAGCAGCTTCCCCAGGGGGACTAACAATGAGCAGTTCTTC.

This clonotype showed up just a few times. The chain has TRBV12-3 or TRBV12-4 and TRBJ2-2; 13 bases are a match to TRBD2. The CDR3 spans 15 residues. Losses at the gene ends were 10 bases for V and 8 bases for J; bases not matched to a gene: 10. This CDR3 reads CATRLAGGLQGELFF. The CDR3 region has the DNA TGTGCCACCCGACTAGCGGGAGGCCTCCAGGGGGAGCTGTTTTTT.

The rearrangement links TRBV20-1 to TRBJ2-5; TRBD1 matches 7 bases. Trimming cost V 3 bases and J 1 base; bases outside gene matches: 8. The CDR3 is 15 amino acids. Germline values: CDR1 DFQATT, CDR2 SNEGSKA (reference sequence). CDR3 nucleotides: TGCAGTGCTAGCACAGACCGGGACAGCCAAGAGACCCAGTACTTC. This encodes CSASTDRDSQETQYF.

This clonotype appeared many times. The gene calls are TRBV4-1 and TRBJ1-1; 8 nucleotides agree with TRBD1. V was clipped by 1 base and J by 1 base; unmatched bases: 2. From germline, CDR1 is MGHRA and CDR2 YSYEKL. CDR3 size: 15 residues. CDR3 DNA: TGCGCCAGCAGCCAAGTGGGGACAGGGAACACTGAAGCTTTCTTT. Translating gives CASSQVGTGNTEAFF.

This clonotype appeared many times. The chain is built from TRBV12-3 or TRBV12-4 and TRBJ2-1, with 10 bases lining up with TRBD2. The trim removed 6 bases at V and 5 bases at J, leaving 4 bases unmatched. This CDR3 has 14 amino acids. The DNA for the CDR3 is TGTGCCAGCAGCGCTAGCGGGGGCCACAATGAGCAGTTCTTC. It codes for CASSASGGHNEQFF.

This clonotype was found a few times. The chain joins TRBV7-9 to TRBJ2-2; D perhaps matches TRBD1 (5 bases). Trimming cost V 7 bases and J 6 bases, with 6 bases left between them. The CDR3 covers 11 residues. Germline CDR1 reads SEHNR; CDR2 reads FQNEAQ (reference sequence). The CDR3 here is CASTGPGELFF. CDR3 nucleotides: TGTGCCAGCACAGGGCCCGGGGAGCTGTTTTTT. Supplemented by reference TRBV7-9 and TRBJ2-2, the full variable domain reads DTGVSQNPRHKITKRGQNVTFRCDPISEHNRLYWYRQTLGQGPEFLTYFQNEAQLEKSRLLSDRFSAERPKGSFSTLEIQRTEQGDSAMYLCASTGPGELFFGEGSRLTVL.

This clonotype came up many times. V usage is TRBV5-1 and J usage is TRBJ1-1; D remains ambiguous. Germline V CDR1 and CDR2: SGHRS, YFSETQ. The V end was cut by 5 bases, the J end by 3 bases, with 11 bases between. CDR3 length: 13 residues. The chain's CDR3 is CASRIDRDTEAFF. CDR3 coding DNA: TGCGCCAGCAGAATTGACCGAGACACTGAAGCTTTCTTT.

This clonotype was seen a few times. The chain recombines TRBV19 with TRBJ1-1; 7 nucleotides agree with TRBD1. Germline trimming cut 4 bases from V and 0 bases from J; bases unmatched to any gene: 11. The CDR3 has 17 residues. CDR1 and CDR2 (germline): LNHDA, SQIVND (reference sequence). The CDR3 coding sequence is TGTGCCAGTAGTACTTACAGGGGACAATTCATGAACACTGAAGCTTTCTTT. Residues: CASSTYRGQFMNTEAFF.

The rearrangement joins TRBV5-6 to TRBJ2-3, with 7 bases that match TRBD1. From germline, CDR1 is SGHDT and CDR2 YYEEEE. The V segment lost 4 bases and the J segment 2 bases; nucleotides outside the gene matches: 7. This CDR3 is built from 15 residues. CDR3 in amino acids: CASSTGTDSTDTQYF. As DNA, the CDR3 is TGTGCCAGCAGCACTGGGACAGATTCCACAGATACGCAGTATTTT.

This chain connects TRBV30 to TRBJ2-5, with no clear D. Germline CDR1 and CDR2: GTSNPN and SVGIG (reference sequence). This CDR3 has 11 residues. The V gene lost 1 base and the J gene lost 5 bases, with 5 bases spanning the gap. The CDR3 here is CAWSAGETQYF. DNA of the CDR3: TGTGCCTGGAGTGCCGGCGAGACCCAGTACTTC.

This chain links TRBV11-1 with TRBJ2-6; 7 bases are a match to TRBD2. CDR1 and CDR2 from the germline V gene are SGHAT and FQDESV (reference sequence). CDR3 length: 19 residues. After removal of 1 base from V and 0 bases from J, the junction contained 9 bases not matched to a gene. CDR3 DNA: TGTGCCAGCAGCTTAGGGCGGGGGACGCCTAACTCTGGGGCCAACGTCCTGACTTTC. Translating gives CASSLGRGTPNSGANVLTF.

This sequence joins TRBV19 and TRBJ1-1; D possibly corresponds to TRBD1 (5 bases). The CDR3 contains 13 residues. V dropped 7 bases and J dropped 7 bases, with 16 bases sitting between them. Germline V gene data show CDR1 as LNHDA and CDR2 as SQIVND (reference sequence). This CDR3 reads CASTPTGGVEAFF. CDR3 DNA sequence: TGTGCCAGTACCCCCACGGGGGGGGTTGAAGCTTTCTTT.

This clonotype was detected a few times. The chain uses TRBV5-1 and TRBJ2-3; D gene ambiguous. Per the germline V gene, CDR1 is SGHRS and CDR2 is YFSETQ. Trimming left V 4 bases short and J 4 bases short, with 13 bases between. This CDR3 has 14 residues. The CDR3: CASSRSVVPDTQYF. The DNA for the CDR3 is TGCGCCAGCAGCCGGTCGGTAGTACCAGATACGCAGTATTTT.

Notes on this clonotype: Because it lacks the conserved phenylalanine or tryptophan at the end, this CDR3 is likely a read error. The V call is TRBV4-2, the J call TRBJ2-2; D possibly uses TRBD1 or TRBD2 (5 bases each). V was trimmed by 10 bases and J by 3 bases, leaving 9 bases between them. The CDR3 has 12 amino acids. Per the germline V gene, CDR1 is LGHNA and CDR2 is YNFKEQ. CDR3 nucleotide sequence: TGTGCCACGAGGGGAGACACCGGGGAGCTGTTTCTT. This encodes CATRGDTGELFL.

V is TRBV12-3 or TRBV12-4 and J is TRBJ1-3; no definite D call. The CDR3 has 16 residues. The germline V and J ends were trimmed by 6 bases and 4 bases, with 19 bases remaining between them. The chain's CDR3 is CASRPVWGAWGNTIYF. Here the CDR3 DNA reads TGTGCCAGCAGGCCAGTGTGGGGTGCCTGGGGAAACACCATATATTTT.